The table lists the clone carrying this T cell receptor (beta chain) with a few counts. Its cognate antigen is unknown. CDR1 is SGHNT, CDR2 YENEEA, per germline. The CDR3 covers 13 residues. V lost 2 bases to trimming and J lost 2 bases, with 6 bases between them. The entry originates in a study of cytomegalovirus exposure and HLA in healthy donors. Study observations and caveats: Overall, around 160 TCR beta chains were annotated as cytomegalovirus-associated. When analyzed later, a missense DCLRE1C variant was found to be linked to TCR beta V- and J-gene trimming.

Amplification used 60 Vbeta primers and 13 Jbeta primers. Data came from immunoSEQ multiplex PCR; TCRdb stores just in-frame clones and leaves some out. The sample carries a few hundred thousand clones, under 90% recorded once. This chain joins TRBV11-3 and TRBJ2-5; D may be TRBD1 (5 bases). This clonotype originated in a girl aged 2-10 years in good health and CMV-seronegative. Sample: PBMCs. CDR3 residues: CASSLRQQETQYF. The CDR3 DNA reads as TGTGCCAGCAGCTTAAGACAGCAAGAGACCCAGTACTTC.